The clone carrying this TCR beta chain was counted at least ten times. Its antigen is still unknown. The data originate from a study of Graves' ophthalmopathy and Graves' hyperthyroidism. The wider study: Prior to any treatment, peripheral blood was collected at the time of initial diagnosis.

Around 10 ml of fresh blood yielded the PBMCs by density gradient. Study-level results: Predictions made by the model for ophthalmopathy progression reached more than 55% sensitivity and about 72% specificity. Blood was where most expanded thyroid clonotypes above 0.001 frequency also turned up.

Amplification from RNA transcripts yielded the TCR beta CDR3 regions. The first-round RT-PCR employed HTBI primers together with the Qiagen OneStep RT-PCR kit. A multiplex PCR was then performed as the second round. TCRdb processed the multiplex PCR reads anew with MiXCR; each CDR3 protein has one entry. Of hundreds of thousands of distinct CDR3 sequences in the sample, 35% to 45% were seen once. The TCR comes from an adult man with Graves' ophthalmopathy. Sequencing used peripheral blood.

CDR3 coding DNA: TGCAGTGCTAGAGGGACAGCTGACGAGCAGTACTTC. Amino acids: CSARGTADEQYF. The gene calls are TRBV20-1 and TRBJ2-7; TRBD1 might be the D (6 bases). The CDR3 is 12 amino acids. Trimming stripped 1 base from V and 5 bases from J, with 9 bases between. CDR1 DFQATT and CDR2 SNEGSKA come from the germline V gene (reference sequence).